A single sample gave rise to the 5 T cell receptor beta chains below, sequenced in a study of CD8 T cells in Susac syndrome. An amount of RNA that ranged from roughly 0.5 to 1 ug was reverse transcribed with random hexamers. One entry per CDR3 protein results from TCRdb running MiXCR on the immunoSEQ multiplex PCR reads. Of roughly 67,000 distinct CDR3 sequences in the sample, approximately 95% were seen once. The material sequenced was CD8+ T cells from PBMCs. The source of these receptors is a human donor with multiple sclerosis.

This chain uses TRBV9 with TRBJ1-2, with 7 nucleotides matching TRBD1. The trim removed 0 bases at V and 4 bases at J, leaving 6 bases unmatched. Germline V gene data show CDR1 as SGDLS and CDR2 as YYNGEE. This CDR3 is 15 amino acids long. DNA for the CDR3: TGTGCCAGCAGCGTAGGAGGGGGCGCAATCTATGGCTACACCTTC. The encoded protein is CASSVGGGAIYGYTF. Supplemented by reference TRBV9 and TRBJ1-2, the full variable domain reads DSGVTQTPKHLITATGQRVTLRCSPRSGDLSVYWYQQSLDQGLQFLIQYYNGEERAKGNILERFSAQQFPDLHSELNLSSLELGDSALYFCASSVGGGAIYGYTFGSGTRLTVV.

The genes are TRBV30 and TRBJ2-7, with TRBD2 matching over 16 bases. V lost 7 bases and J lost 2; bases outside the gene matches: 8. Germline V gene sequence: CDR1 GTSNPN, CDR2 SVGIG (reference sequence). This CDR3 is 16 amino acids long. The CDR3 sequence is CASKGTSGRGTYEQYF. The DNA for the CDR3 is TGTGCCTCAAAAGGGACTAGCGGGAGGGGCACCTACGAGCAGTACTTC.

As DNA, the CDR3 is TGCGCCAGCAGCCAAGATCAGCGGACCGCCTACGAGCAGTACTTC. Translated: CASSQDQRTAYEQYF. The chain uses TRBV4-1 and TRBJ2-7, with D possibly TRBD2 on 5 matching bases. Germline V lookup: CDR1 MGHRA, CDR2 YSYEKL. Trimming took off 0 bases at V and 2 bases at J, with 11 bases between the two ends. This CDR3 is 15 amino acids long.

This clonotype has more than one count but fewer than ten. In nucleotides, the CDR3 is TGCGCCAGCAGCCCTAGGGACAGCGGGACCTACGAGCAGTACTTC. Its protein is CASSPRDSGTYEQYF. V usage is TRBV4-1 and J usage is TRBJ2-7; D possibly matches TRBD1 or TRBD2 (7 bases each). V was shortened by 4 bases and J by 2 bases, with 15 bases between the two germline ends. Germline lookup yields CDR1 MGHRA and CDR2 YSYEKL. The CDR3 has 15 residues.

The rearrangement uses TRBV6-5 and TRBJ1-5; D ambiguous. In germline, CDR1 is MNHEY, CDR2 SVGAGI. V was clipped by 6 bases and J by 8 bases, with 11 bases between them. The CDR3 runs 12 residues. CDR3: CASRNGLEPQHF. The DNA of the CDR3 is TGTGCCAGCAGGAACGGGCTCGAGCCCCAGCATTTT.